This TCR beta chain is from a study of blood T cells in healthy people across ages. Germline V gene sequence: CDR1 SNHLY, CDR2 FYNNEI. CDR3 length equals 14 residues. The authors ran a second PCR of about 6 to 11 cycles using a sample-barcoded 5' primer and a J-beta primer mix. Each cDNA molecule carried a tag from a template-switch adaptor that contained 12 random nucleotides. TCRdb fed the 5' RACE reads into MiXCR, producing one record per CDR3 protein. Of almost 1 million distinct CDR3 sequences listed, 45% to 60% are singletons. Peripheral blood was drawn, approximately 9.5 milliliters per donor. Isolated PBMCs totaled at least 6 million in each sample.

Sequencing input: blood. This TCR was recovered from a woman aged 55-69 years in good health. The chain is built from TRBV2 and TRBJ2-4; 11 positions match TRBD1. The J call may not be correct, given that the DNA end is closer to TRBJ2-7. Here the CDR3 DNA reads TGTGCCAGCAGAACCGGGACAGGGGGCTACGAGCAGTACTTC. It codes for CASRTGTGGYEQYF.